Shown below are 22 T cell receptor beta chains from a single sample sequenced in a study of blood T cell repertoires in COVID-19 (dated by TCRdb to 2020 to 2022). Library prep was done by the immunoSEQ multiplex PCR assay. In its TCRdb copy, this immuneACCESS table keeps in-frame sequences only and misses some clones. Where compared with another copy, unresolved V genes explain less than half of these, and the others have no known cause. This sample is represented by approximately 110,000 clones; roughly 81% of them were singletons. The top ten hold 2.1% of the sample. The sequencing input was peripheral blood. The source of these receptors is a human donor in a cohort sampled during active COVID-19.

The genes are TRBV4-2 and TRBJ2-1; TRBD1 matches 7 bases. This CDR3 has 15 amino acids. The J segment lost 7 bases and the V segment lost 1 base, leaving 7 bases of the junction unmatched. Germline values: CDR1 LGHNA, CDR2 YNFKEQ. The CDR3 sequence: CASSQGDRSVNEQFF. The DNA of the CDR3 is TGTGCCAGCAGCCAAGGGGACAGAAGTGTGAATGAGCAGTTCTTC.

The J gene is TRBJ1-1, the V gene TRBV11-2, with D perhaps matching TRBD1 (6 bases). The CDR3 runs 13 residues. Germline assignment: CDR1 SGHAT and CDR2 FQNNGV. The V and J ends lost 4 bases and 13 bases respectively, with 19 bases between them. The CDR3 region is CASSSSDRPLVFF. CDR3 DNA sequence: TGTGCCAGCAGCTCCTCAGACAGGCCTCTTGTTTTCTTT.

The rearrangement links TRBV28 to TRBJ2-4; maybe TRBD1 (6 bases). CDR3 length: 18 amino acids. V was pared by 5 bases and J by 1 base, with 21 bases between. Per germline, CDR1 MDHEN and CDR2 SYDVKM. The CDR3 spells CASSTGTMGTFAKNIQYF. CDR3 nucleotide sequence: TGTGCCAGCAGTACCGGGACGATGGGGACATTCGCCAAAAACATTCAGTACTTC.

The chain employs TRBV6-4 and TRBJ2-2; no reliable D call. Germline V lookup: CDR1 MRHNA, CDR2 SNTAGT. The ends were cut back, 7 bases at V and 1 base at J, with 10 bases in the middle. The CDR3 covers 14 residues. The DNA for the CDR3 is TGTGCCAGCAAGGTCGGCGGGAACACCGGGGAGCTGTTTTTT. Translated, it gives CASKVGGNTGELFF.

The CDR3 is CASSRGLAETYEQYF. Here the CDR3 DNA reads TGCGCCAGCAGCCGAGGACTAGCGGAAACCTACGAGCAGTACTTC. The chain combines TRBV4-3 with TRBJ2-7, with 10 bases fitting TRBD2. This CDR3 region has 15 residues. Trimming removed 4 bases from V and 2 bases from J; junction bases left unmatched: 5. CDR1 and CDR2 from the germline V gene are LGHNA and YSLEER.

The chain employs TRBV19 and TRBJ1-5, with 7 bases aligning to TRBD1. The CDR3 is 14 residues long. Germline assignment: CDR1 LNHDA and CDR2 SQIVND (reference sequence). V dropped 3 bases and J dropped 4; count of bases not matched to a gene: 3. Written as DNA, the CDR3 is TGTGCCAGTAGTATCTGGGACAGTAATCAGCCCCAGCATTTT. Protein product: CASSIWDSNQPQHF.

This clone appeared a single time. V gene TRBV19 combines with J gene TRBJ2-4, with 8 bases fitting TRBD2. The CDR3 totals 14 residues. The J segment lost 7 bases and the V segment lost 5 bases, leaving 7 bases of the junction unmatched. Germline V lookup: CDR1 LNHDA, CDR2 SQIVND (reference sequence). The CDR3 sequence is CASSVSGAGNIQYF. The CDR3 region has the DNA TGTGCCAGTAGTGTTAGCGGGGCGGGGAACATTCAGTACTTC.

The chain uses TRBV2 and TRBJ2-3; TRBD2 aligns across 8 bases. V trimming: 3 bases; J trimming: 2 bases; junction bases outside the gene matches: 16. The CDR3 consists of 19 residues. Germline V lookup: CDR1 SNHLY, CDR2 FYNNEI. CDR3 bases: TGTGCCAGCAGTGAGAGGACTAGCAGGCCTCGCCTACCCACAGATACGCAGTATTTT. It is translated as CASSERTSRPRLPTDTQYF. The full variable domain, in which reference TRBV2 and TRBJ2-3 provide the parts outside the CDR3, is EPEVTQTPSHQVTQMGQEVILRCVPISNHLYFYWYRQILGQKVEFLVSFYNNEISEKSEIFDDQFSVERPDGSNFTLKIRSTKLEDSAMYFCASSERTSRPRLPTDTQYFGPGTRLTVL.

The genes are TRBV12-5 and TRBJ1-2, with 7 nucleotides matching TRBD1. The V gene's germline CDR1 is LGHNT and CDR2 FRNRAP. Germline trimming cut 4 bases from V and 8 bases from J; bases unmatched to any gene: 13. The CDR3 extends over 15 amino acids. CDR3 in DNA: TGTGCTAGTGGTTCGGCTGGAGGGGGCGCGGGAGGCTACACCTTC. Translation gives CASGSAGGGAGGYTF. The complete variable domain, with remaining parts taken from reference TRBV12-5 and TRBJ1-2, reads DARVTQTPRHKVTEMGQEVTMRCQPILGHNTVFWYRQTMMQGLELLAYFRNRAPLDDSGMPKDRFSAEMPDATLATLKIQPSEPRDSAVYFCASGSAGGGAGGYTFGSGTRLTVV.

This clone has just one count. The V call is TRBV5-1, the J call TRBJ2-1; 9 nucleotides match TRBD2. After removal of 0 bases from V and 1 base from J, the junction contained 5 bases not matched to a gene. This CDR3 region has 17 residues. Germline V gives CDR1 SGHRS, CDR2 YFSETQ. CDR3 DNA: TGCGCCAGCAGCTTGGATTGGCGGGGGGGATCCTACAATGAGCAGTTCTTC. This translates into CASSLDWRGGSYNEQFF.

This sequence joins TRBV6-1 and TRBJ1-2; D perhaps matches TRBD1 (5 bases). The CDR3 sequence is 13 residues long. CDR1 is MNHNS, CDR2 SASEGT, per germline. V lost 2 bases, J lost 5 bases, and 9 bases lay in between. DNA of the CDR3: TGTGCCAGCAGTGAACTGGGGGGATATGGCTACACCTTC. Protein: CASSELGGYGYTF.

This clone was counted once. CDR3 sequence reads: CASSPSGSGADTQYF. The CDR3, as DNA: TGTGCCAGCAGTCCTAGCGGGAGTGGCGCAGATACGCAGTATTTT. The chain carries TRBV9 and TRBJ2-3; 10 nucleotides align to TRBD2. Trimming removed 5 bases from V and 4 bases from J; junction bases left unmatched: 7. Germline V gene lookup returns CDR1 SGDLS and CDR2 YYNGEE. This CDR3 has 15 amino acids.

This rearrangement joins TRBV7-2 to TRBJ2-7; maybe TRBD1 (6 bases). Germline V lookup: CDR1 SGHTA, CDR2 FQGNSA. V lost 7 bases and J lost 6, with 16 bases in between. The length of the CDR3 is 13 residues. The chain's CDR3 is CASTGHPSIEQYF. The DNA for the CDR3 is TGTGCCAGCACGGGACACCCCTCTATCGAGCAGTACTTC.

The chain joins TRBV28 to TRBJ1-2; TRBD1 might be the D (6 bases). The CDR3 totals 12 residues. Germline CDR1 MDHEN, CDR2 SYDVKM. V was cut by 10 bases and J by 2 bases, with 11 bases left in between. The CDR3 DNA sequence: TGTGCCATCGAACAGGGAAACTATGGCTACACCTTC. Its protein is CAIEQGNYGYTF.

This rearrangement joins TRBV30 to TRBJ2-1, with D tentatively TRBD2 (6 bases). The CDR3 extends over 14 amino acids. Trimming shortened V by 2 bases and J by 4 bases, and 12 bases separated the two germline ends. Germline CDR1 is GTSNPN and CDR2 is SVGIG (reference sequence). The CDR3 spells CAWSPGVTYNEQFF. CDR3 sequence (DNA): TGTGCCTGGAGTCCGGGGGTAACGTACAATGAGCAGTTCTTC. The whole variable domain, remainder taken from reference TRBV30 and TRBJ2-1, is SQTIHQWPATLVQPVGSPLSLECTVEGTSNPNLYWYRQAAGRGLQLLFYSVGIGQISSEVPQNLSASRPQDRQFILSSKKLLLSDSGFYLCAWSPGVTYNEQFFGPGTRLTVL.

The V gene is TRBV6-1, the J gene TRBJ2-7, with D possibly matching TRBD1 (5 bases). V was cut by 0 bases and J by 6 bases, with 9 bases left in between. The germline V gene has CDR1 MNHNS and CDR2 SASEGT. The CDR3 is 13 residues long. The DNA for the CDR3 is TGTGCCAGCAGTGAAGCCTACAGGAGCGAGCAGTACTTC. Its protein product is CASSEAYRSEQYF.

This clone was detected a few times. The CDR3 nucleotides read TGTGCCAGCAGTGAACCGGGACAGGGGAGATACGAGCAGTACTTC. It yields the protein CASSEPGQGRYEQYF. The chain recombines TRBV25-1 with TRBJ2-7; TRBD1 matches 10 bases. After removal of 2 bases from V and 4 bases from J, the junction contained 5 bases not matched to a gene. The CDR3 spans 15 residues. Germline V gene lookup returns CDR1 MGHDK and CDR2 SYGVNS.

The V gene is TRBV7-2, the J gene TRBJ1-2; D is undetermined. This CDR3 spans 15 amino acids. The germline V and J ends were trimmed by 5 bases and 4 bases, with 17 bases remaining between them. Germline loops: CDR1 SGHTA, CDR2 FQGNSA. CDR3 region: CASSRGRGIGYGYTF. CDR3 bases: TGTGCCAGCAGCCGCGGGCGGGGTATCGGCTATGGCTACACCTTC.

The rearrangement links TRBV28 to TRBJ1-1, with unresolved D. The CDR3 consists of 11 residues. Trimming shortened V by 7 bases and J by 0 bases, and 3 bases separated the two germline ends. CDR1 is MDHEN and CDR2 is SYDVKM in the germline V gene. The CDR3 is CASIMNTEAFF. The CDR3 region has the DNA TGTGCCAGCATAATGAACACTGAAGCTTTCTTT.

The chain carries TRBV5-4 and TRBJ2-1; D not resolved. This CDR3 has 15 residues. Trimming left V 0 bases short and J 2 bases short, with 9 bases between. Germline V gives CDR1 SGHNT, CDR2 YYREEE (reference sequence). The CDR3 region is CASSLDSSTYNEQFF. CDR3 nucleotides: TGTGCCAGCAGCTTGGACTCATCCACCTACAATGAGCAGTTCTTC.

The chain combines TRBV28 with TRBJ1-2; D is ambiguous. CDR3 length: 13 residues. Germline V CDR1 and CDR2: MDHEN, SYDVKM. V shed 5 bases and J shed 3 bases, with 10 bases lying between them. CDR3 sequence (DNA): TGTGCCAGCAGTCCGCGGGGTCACTATGGCTACACCTTC. It specifies CASSPRGHYGYTF.

The V call is TRBV2, the J call TRBJ1-1, with 7 bases aligning to TRBD1. Germline-derived CDR1 and CDR2 are SNHLY and FYNNEI. Germline trimming cut 6 bases from V and 5 bases from J; bases unmatched to any gene: 6. This CDR3 has 13 residues. CDR3 DNA: TGTGCCAGCAGGCGAGGGGGCAGGACTGAAGCTTTCTTT. Translated: CASRRGGRTEAFF.